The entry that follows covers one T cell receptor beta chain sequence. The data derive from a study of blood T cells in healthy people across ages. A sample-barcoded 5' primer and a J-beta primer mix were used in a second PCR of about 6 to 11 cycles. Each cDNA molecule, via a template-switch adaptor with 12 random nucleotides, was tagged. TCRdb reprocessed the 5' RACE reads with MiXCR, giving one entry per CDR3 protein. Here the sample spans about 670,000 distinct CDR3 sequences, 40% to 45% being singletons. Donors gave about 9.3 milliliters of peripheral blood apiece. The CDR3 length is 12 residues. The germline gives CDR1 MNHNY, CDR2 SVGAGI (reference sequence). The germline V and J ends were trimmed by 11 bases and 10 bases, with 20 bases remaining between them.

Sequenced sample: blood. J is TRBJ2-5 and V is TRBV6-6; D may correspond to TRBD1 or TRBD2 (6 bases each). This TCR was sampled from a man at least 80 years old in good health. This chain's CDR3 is CAGSGGTTYQYF. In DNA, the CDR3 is TGTGCCGGGTCGGGCGGGACAACCTACCAGTACTTC.